Below, 18 T cell receptor beta chains from the same sample are listed, as sequenced in a study of blood T cell repertoires in COVID-19. TCRdb's copy holds only in-frame clones and misses some; the assay was immunoSEQ multiplex PCR. The data contain roughly 73,000 clones, roughly 91% of them singletons. Sequences were obtained from peripheral blood. The receptors here all came from a human donor in a cohort sampled during active COVID-19.

The chain combines TRBV7-3 with TRBJ2-1, with TRBD2 matching over 9 bases. CDR1 SGHTA and CDR2 FQGTGA come from the germline V gene. The CDR3 contains 16 residues. With V trimmed by 4 bases and J by 7 bases, 11 bases remained unmatched. DNA of the CDR3: TGTGCCAGCAGCTCCCCCCGGGATAGCGGGAGTAATGAGCAGTTCTTC. This translates into CASSSPRDSGSNEQFF.

The gene calls are TRBV25-1 and TRBJ2-5; TRBD1 matches 7 bases. The length of the CDR3 is 15 residues. From germline, CDR1 is MGHDK and CDR2 SYGVNS. Trimming removed 10 bases from V and 2 bases from J; junction bases left unmatched: 13. This chain's CDR3 is CATAWGQTQQETQYF. In DNA, the CDR3 is TGTGCCACCGCATGGGGACAGACACAGCAAGAGACCCAGTACTTC.

V is TRBV7-9 and J is TRBJ2-7; D might be TRBD1 (6 bases). The CDR3 has 15 residues. The V end was cut by 6 bases, the J end by 1 base, with 16 bases between. Germline V gives CDR1 SEHNR, CDR2 FQNEAQ (reference sequence). The CDR3 spells CASRKEGQPSYEQYF. CDR3 sequence (DNA): TGTGCCAGCAGGAAAGAAGGACAGCCTTCCTACGAGCAGTACTTC.

The gene calls are TRBV28 and TRBJ1-1, with 10 bases that match TRBD1. The V gene end was trimmed by 11 bases and the J gene end by 0 bases; junction bases not matched to a gene: 6. The CDR3 runs to 14 residues. The germline V gene encodes CDR1 MDHEN and CDR2 SYDVKM. The CDR3 here is CASLTGGLNTEAFF. The CDR3 nucleotides are TGTGCCTCCCTGACAGGGGGCTTGAACACTGAAGCTTTCTTT.

The V and J genes are TRBV5-8 and TRBJ2-4; D gene ambiguous. Germline V gene lookup returns CDR1 SGHTS and CDR2 YDEGEE. V lost 5 bases to trimming and J lost 0 bases, with 12 bases between them. The CDR3 has 15 amino acids. This CDR3 is CASSIHTLAKNIQYF. The CDR3 DNA sequence: TGTGCCAGCAGTATACATACATTAGCCAAAAACATTCAGTACTTC.

Only a few counts were recorded for this clone. The rearrangement links TRBV10-2 to TRBJ2-7, with 8 bases aligning to TRBD1. This CDR3 has 11 amino acids. V lost 10 bases and J lost 3; bases outside the gene matches: 2. Germline CDR1 and CDR2: WSHSY and SAAADI. CDR3 DNA sequence: TGCGCCACCACAGGGGGCTACGAGCAGTACTTC. This gives the protein CATTGGYEQYF.

The sample holds a few counts of this clone. The chain combines TRBV21-1 with TRBJ2-7; the table's D call of TRBD2 was not tested on the DNA. TRBV21-1 is tagged as a pseudogene. This CDR3 comprises 24 residues. The CDR3 region is CASSKGVEGSGGEVYSLIGYEQYF. The CDR3 region has the DNA TGTGCCAGCAGCAAAGGAGTGGAGGGTTCGGGGGGCGAGGTCTATAGCCTTATAGGCTACGAGCAGTACTTC.

The chain uses TRBV5-6 and TRBJ1-1, with 8 bases identical to TRBD1. V was clipped by 4 bases and J by 7 bases; unmatched bases: 3. Per germline, CDR1 SGHDT and CDR2 YYEEEE. The CDR3 contains 12 residues. Here the CDR3 DNA reads TGTGCCAGCAGCCGGGGGACAGGTGAAGCTTTCTTT. It translates to CASSRGTGEAFF. The variable domain in full, with the rest retrieved from reference TRBV5-6 and TRBJ1-1, is DAGVTQSPTHLIKTRGQQVTLRCSPKSGHDTVSWYQQALGQGPQFIFQYYEEEERQRGNFPDRFSGHQFPNYSSELNVNALLLGDSALYLCASSRGTGEAFFGQGTRLTVV.

V gene TRBV19 combines with J gene TRBJ2-1; 7 nucleotides align to TRBD2. Germline V gene sequence: CDR1 LNHDA, CDR2 SQIVND (reference sequence). The CDR3 has 15 residues. After removal of 6 bases from V and 8 bases from J, the junction contained 13 bases not matched to a gene. CDR3 sequence reads: CASSRIGEGKDEQFF. The DNA of the CDR3 is TGTGCCAGTAGCCGGATAGGGGAGGGAAAAGATGAGCAGTTCTTC.

The V call is TRBV4-2, the J call TRBJ2-1; 7 nucleotides match TRBD2. CDR3 size: 17 residues. V gave up 5 bases and J gave up 2 bases; unmatched junction bases: 12. The V gene's germline CDR1 is LGHNA and CDR2 YNFKEQ. CDR3 in DNA: TGTGCCAGCAGCTTGTTAGTAGCTAGCGGTACCTACAATGAGCAGTTCTTC. Protein product: CASSLLVASGTYNEQFF.

The chain is built from TRBV5-4 and TRBJ1-2, with 12 bases that match TRBD1. Germline CDR1 and CDR2: SGHNT and YYREEE (reference sequence). V dropped 5 bases and J dropped 8; count of bases not matched to a gene: 7. This CDR3 comprises 14 residues. CDR3 DNA sequence: TGTGCCAGCAGTCGGGACAGGGGGCTGGGGGGCTACACCTTC. Protein: CASSRDRGLGGYTF.

The CDR3: CSASTPRWSEAYNEQFF. The CDR3 coding sequence is TGCAGTGCTAGTACCCCTCGGTGGAGCGAAGCCTACAATGAGCAGTTCTTC. This chain uses TRBV20-1 with TRBJ2-1; no clear D. The length of the CDR3 is 17 residues. Trimming left V 3 bases short and J 2 bases short, with 20 bases between. CDR1 and CDR2 from the germline V gene are DFQATT and SNEGSKA (reference sequence).

V usage is TRBV11-2 and J usage is TRBJ2-2, with D possibly being TRBD1 (6 bases). Germline V gives CDR1 SGHAT, CDR2 FQNNGV. The V gene lost 5 bases and the J gene lost 5 bases, with 18 bases spanning the gap. This CDR3 comprises 16 residues. In nucleotides, the CDR3 is TGTGCCAGCAGCCTTTGGACAGTCGAGACGACCGGGGAGCTGTTTTTT. Encoded protein: CASSLWTVETTGELFF.

This CDR3 is CASSQRTGEQFF. Written as DNA, the CDR3 is TGTGCCAGCAGCCAGAGGACGGGGGAGCAGTTCTTC. This sequence joins TRBV5-6 and TRBJ2-1, with TRBD2 as a possible D gene (5 bases). Germline CDR1 reads SGHDT; CDR2 reads YYEEEE. The CDR3 runs 12 residues. Trimming removed 4 bases from V and 10 bases from J, with 12 bases in between.

This clone was recorded once. The junction does not match germline at one end; this may be a read error. This chain links TRBV29-1 with TRBJ2-1, with 8 positions matching TRBD2. Germline V gives CDR1 SQVTM, CDR2 ANQGSEA. This CDR3 has 13 residues. CDR3 sequence (DNA): TGCAGCGTTGGGTTTCCGGGCGGGAGGATATGGGTCTTC. Its protein is CSVGFPGGRIWVF.

V and J are TRBV6-5 and TRBJ1-1; 10 nucleotides align to TRBD1. Germline loops: CDR1 MNHEY, CDR2 SVGAGI. CDR3 size: 15 residues. Trimming cost V 5 bases and J 5 bases; bases outside gene matches: 8. The CDR3 here is CASSPWTGGGTEAFF. The CDR3, as DNA: TGTGCCAGCAGTCCGTGGACAGGGGGGGGAACTGAAGCTTTCTTT.

This clone was found a few times. V is TRBV4-2 and J is TRBJ2-2; 8 bases agree with TRBD1. The CDR3 covers 16 residues. V was pared by 4 bases and J by 5 bases, with 9 bases of the junction left unmatched. Germline lookup yields CDR1 LGHNA and CDR2 YNFKEQ. The DNA of the CDR3 is TGTGCCAGCAGCCCCTACACAAGACAGGGGACCGGGGAGCTGTTTTTT. Its translation is CASSPYTRQGTGELFF.

This chain links TRBV19 with TRBJ1-1, with 8 bases that match TRBD1. V shed 5 bases, J shed 11 bases, and the junction held 13 bases outside the gene matches. Germline V lookup: CDR1 LNHDA, CDR2 SQIVND (reference sequence). The CDR3 totals 14 residues. CDR3 DNA: TGTGCCAGTAGTTTCGGACAGGGAATTAGTACGGCTTTCTTT. Its protein is CASSFGQGISTAFF.